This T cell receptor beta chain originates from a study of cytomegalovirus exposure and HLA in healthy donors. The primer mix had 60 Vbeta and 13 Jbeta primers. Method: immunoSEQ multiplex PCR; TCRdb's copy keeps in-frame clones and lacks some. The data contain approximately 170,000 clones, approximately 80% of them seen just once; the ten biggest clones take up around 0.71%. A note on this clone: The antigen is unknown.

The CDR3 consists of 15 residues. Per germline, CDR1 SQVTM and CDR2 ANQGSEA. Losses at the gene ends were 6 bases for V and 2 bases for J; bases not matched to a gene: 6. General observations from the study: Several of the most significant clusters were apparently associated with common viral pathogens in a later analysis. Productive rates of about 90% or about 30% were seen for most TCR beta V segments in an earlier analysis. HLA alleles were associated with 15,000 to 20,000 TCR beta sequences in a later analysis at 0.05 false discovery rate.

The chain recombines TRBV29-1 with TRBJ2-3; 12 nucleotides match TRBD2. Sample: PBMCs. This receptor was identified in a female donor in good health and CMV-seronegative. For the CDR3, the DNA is TGCAGCGTCGCCGGGACTAGCGGGTTCACAGATACGCAGTATTTT. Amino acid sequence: CSVAGTSGFTDTQYF.